The 9 T cell receptor beta chains given below trace back to one sample, sequenced in a study of T cells in Graves' hyperthyroidism and ophthalmopathy. RNA transcripts gave rise to amplified TCR beta CDR3 regions. An initial round of RT-PCR targeting the TCR CDR3 relied on the HTBI primer set. TCRdb itself ran the multiplex PCR reads through MiXCR, one entry per CDR3 protein. This sample has around 350,000 distinct CDR3 sequences; around 16% occur once, and the top ten carry about a quarter. The specimen sequenced was blood. The receptors shown here come from a woman between 18 and 29 years old with Graves' hyperthyroidism that later progressed to Graves' ophthalmopathy.

This clonotype has a handful of counts. The chain employs TRBV20-1 and TRBJ1-1; D possibly corresponds to TRBD1 (6 bases). Germline V gives CDR1 DFQATT, CDR2 SNEGSKA (reference sequence). The V and J ends lost 8 bases and 10 bases respectively, with 11 bases between them. The CDR3 sequence is 9 residues long. CDR3 coding DNA: TGCAGTCCGTACAGGGCAGCTTTCTTT. It specifies CSPYRAAFF.

Ten or more counts support this clonotype. V is TRBV18 and J is TRBJ1-1, with D uncertain. The CDR3 has 13 residues. Germline-derived CDR1 and CDR2 are KGHSH and LQKENI. V was clipped by 4 bases and J by 8 bases, with 14 bases between them. In DNA, the CDR3 is TGTGCCAGCTCACGAAGACCGTCCTCCGAAGCTTTCTTT. Its protein product is CASSRRPSSEAFF.

This clonotype was found a few times. The chain carries TRBV5-1 and TRBJ2-2, with 8 bases matching TRBD2. V dropped 0 bases and J dropped 3; count of bases not matched to a gene: 4. The germline gives CDR1 SGHRS, CDR2 YFSETQ. The CDR3 has 16 amino acids. CDR3 residues: CASSLEGLGDTGELFF. DNA of the CDR3: TGCGCCAGCAGCTTGGAGGGACTAGGTGACACCGGGGAGCTGTTTTTT.

The chain combines TRBV20-1 with TRBJ2-7; 9 nucleotides align to TRBD1. Losses at the gene ends were 0 bases for V and 2 bases for J; bases not matched to a gene: 8. Germline V lookup: CDR1 DFQATT, CDR2 SNEGSKA (reference sequence). The CDR3 covers 16 residues. In DNA form, the CDR3 reads TGCAGTGCTAGAGATCTAAGGACAGGGGTAACCTACGAGCAGTACTTC. Translated, it gives CSARDLRTGVTYEQYF.

This clonotype was counted many times. The V call is TRBV12-3 or TRBV12-4, the J call TRBJ1-3; D is ambiguous. Trimming removed 1 base from V and 9 bases from J, with 7 bases in between. CDR3 size: 12 residues. CDR3 loop: CASSLVVSTIYF. In nucleotides, the CDR3 is TGTGCCAGCAGTTTAGTCGTCAGCACCATATATTTT.

This clonotype was detected only a few times. The chain combines TRBV4-3 with TRBJ2-1; 7 nucleotides line up with TRBD2. CDR1 and CDR2 from the germline V gene are LGHNA and YSLEER. V was pared by 4 bases and J by 7 bases, with 4 bases of the junction left unmatched. This CDR3 comprises 13 residues. CDR3 DNA: TGCGCCAGCAGCCCGGGACTACCGAATGAGCAGTTCTTC. It yields the protein CASSPGLPNEQFF.

The chain couples TRBV20-1 to TRBJ2-1; 7 bases are a match to TRBD2. In germline, CDR1 is DFQATT, CDR2 SNEGSKA (reference sequence). The CDR3 loop spans 16 amino acids. The V and J ends lost 0 bases and 4 bases, in that order; junction bases with no gene match: 9. DNA of the CDR3: TGCAGTGCTAGAGATCCTTCGGTAGCGGGTTACAATGAGCAGTTCTTC. This encodes CSARDPSVAGYNEQFF.

The J gene is TRBJ2-7, the V gene TRBV5-4, with TRBD2 matching over 7 bases. Trimming at V came to 1 base and at J to 5 bases, leaving 6 bases not matched to a gene. The CDR3 runs to 14 residues. Germline V lookup: CDR1 SGHNT, CDR2 YYREEE (reference sequence). DNA of the CDR3: TGTGCCAGCAGCTTGTGGCGGGAGAACGACGAGCAGTACTTC. It translates to CASSLWRENDEQYF. Supplemented by reference TRBV5-4 and TRBJ2-7, the full variable domain reads ETGVTQSPTHLIKTRGQQVTLRCSSQSGHNTVSWYQQALGQGPQFIFQYYREEENGRGNFPPRFSGLQFPNYSSELNVNALELDDSALYLCASSLWRENDEQYFGPGTRLTVT.

This clonotype was seen repeatedly, ten times or more. The V call is TRBV7-6, the J call TRBJ1-5, with D unresolved. Germline CDR1 is SGHVS and CDR2 is FNYEAQ. V dropped 1 base and J dropped 5 bases, with 3 bases sitting between them. The CDR3 totals 12 residues. CDR3 DNA sequence: TGTGCCAGCAGCTTAGGGGATCAGCCCCAGCATTTT. It translates to CASSLGDQPQHF.